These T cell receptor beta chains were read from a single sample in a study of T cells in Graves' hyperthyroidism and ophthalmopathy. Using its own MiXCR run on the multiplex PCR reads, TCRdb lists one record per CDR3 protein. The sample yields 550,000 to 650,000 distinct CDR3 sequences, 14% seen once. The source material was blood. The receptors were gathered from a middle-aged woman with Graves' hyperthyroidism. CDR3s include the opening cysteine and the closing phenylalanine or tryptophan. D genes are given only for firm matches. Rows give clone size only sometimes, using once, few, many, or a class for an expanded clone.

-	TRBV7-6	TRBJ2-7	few	CASSSELQDSEQYF	TGTGCCAGCAGCTCAGAACTTCAGGATTCCGAGCAGTACTTC
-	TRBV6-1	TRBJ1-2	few	CASSEAGQDYGYTF	TGTGCCAGCAGTGAAGCCGGTCAGGACTATGGCTACACCTTC
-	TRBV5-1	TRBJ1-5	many	CASSLEGSSNQPQHF	TGCGCCAGCAGCTTGGAGGGTTCGAGCAATCAGCCCCAGCATTTT
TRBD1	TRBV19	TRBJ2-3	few	CASSMGQGTPDTQYF	TGTGCCAGTAGTATGGGACAGGGGACCCCAGATACGCAGTATTTT
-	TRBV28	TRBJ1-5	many	CASSLSQGSNQPQHF	TGTGCCAGCAGTTTAAGCCAGGGAAGCAATCAGCCCCAGCATTTT
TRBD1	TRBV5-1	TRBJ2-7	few	CAGSYQGARSNEQYF	TGCGCCGGCAGCTACCAGGGGGCGAGATCTAACGAGCAGTACTTC
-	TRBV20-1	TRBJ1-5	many	CSARDLVSENQPQHF	TGCAGTGCTAGAGATTTAGTTTCGGAGAATCAGCCCCAGCATTTT
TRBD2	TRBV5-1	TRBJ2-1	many	CASSLSSGPSYNEQFF	TGCGCCAGCAGCTTGTCTAGCGGGCCATCCTACAATGAGCAGTTCTTC
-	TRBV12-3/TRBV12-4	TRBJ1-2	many	CASSLSRAILGYTF	TGTGCCAGCAGTTTATCCAGGGCGATTCTTGGCTACACCTTC
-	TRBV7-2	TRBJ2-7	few	CASSPRRGDSEYF	TGTGCCAGCAGCCCCAGGAGGGGGGACAGCGAGTACTTC
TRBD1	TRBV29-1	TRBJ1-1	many	CSVTDRGLTEAFF	TGCAGCGTGACAGACAGGGGGCTCACTGAAGCTTTCTTT
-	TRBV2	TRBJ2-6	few	CASSRPGLFSGANVLTF	TGTGCCAGCAGTCGCCCGGGACTGTTCTCTGGGGCCAACGTCCTGACTTTC
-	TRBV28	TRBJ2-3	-	CASSWGRGTTQYF	TGTGCCAGCAGTTGGGGCAGGGGTACTACGCAGTATTTT
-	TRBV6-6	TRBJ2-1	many	CASSYPELEYNEQFF	TGTGCCAGCAGTTACCCTGAACTAGAGTACAATGAGCAGTTCTTC
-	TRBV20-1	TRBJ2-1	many	CSAREGSDEQFF	TGCAGTGCTAGAGAAGGGTCGGATGAGCAGTTCTTC
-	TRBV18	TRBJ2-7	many	CASSPQEFRDGPYEQYF	TGTGCCAGCTCCCCCCAAGAGTTCCGGGACGGTCCCTACGAGCAGTACTTC